Below are 21 T cell receptor beta chains sequenced from a single sample in a study of human T cells and chemical hapten exposure. TCRdb passed the 5' RACE reads through MiXCR, listing each CDR3 protein once. The table lists some 150,000 distinct CDR3 sequences, around 4.1% of them singletons. Unfractionated whole blood was the source from which total RNA was extracted. Receptor source: a female donor in good health.

The sample holds many counts of this clonotype. The chain links TRBV7-2 to TRBJ2-4, with D perhaps given as TRBD1 or TRBD2 (5 bases each). Trimming pared 4 bases from V and 0 bases from J, leaving 7 bases between. Germline lookup yields CDR1 SGHTA and CDR2 FQGNSA. The CDR3 runs to 14 residues. In DNA form, the CDR3 reads TGTGCCAGCAGCTGGGGGTCAGCCAAAAACATTCAGTACTTC. Translation: CASSWGSAKNIQYF.

This clonotype was observed many times. The chain is built from TRBV6-5 and TRBJ2-7, with a tentative D call TRBD1 (6 bases). CDR3 length equals 15 residues. Germline-derived CDR1 and CDR2 are MNHEY and SVGAGI. Trimming took off 6 bases at V and 4 bases at J, with 19 bases between the two ends. The CDR3 is CASRQTGSYAYEQYF. The CDR3 DNA reads TGTGCCAGCAGACAAACAGGGTCCTACGCGTACGAGCAGTACTTC.

This clonotype occurred many times. The V call is TRBV20-1, the J call TRBJ2-1; weak D call: TRBD2 (5 bases). V lost 2 bases to trimming and J lost 11 bases, with 10 bases between them. The germline gives CDR1 DFQATT, CDR2 SNEGSKA (reference sequence). The CDR3 consists of 11 residues. The CDR3 bases are TGCAGTGCTAGATGGGGAGTTCAGCAGTTCTTC. It is translated as CSARWGVQQFF.

This clonotype was detected many times. The V gene is TRBV6-5, the J gene TRBJ2-2; 9 bases map to TRBD2. Germline assignment: CDR1 MNHEY and CDR2 SVGAGI. CDR3 length: 15 residues. V lost 2 bases, J lost 7 bases, and 5 bases stayed unmatched. The CDR3 DNA follows: TGTGCCAGCAGTTACGGCGGGGGGGCCGGCGGGGAGCTGTTTTTT. Protein product: CASSYGGGAGGELFF.

This clonotype was detected many times. The rearrangement joins TRBV5-1 to TRBJ2-7; TRBD1 aligns across 7 bases. The trim removed 5 bases at V and 12 bases at J, leaving 14 bases unmatched. The CDR3 is 13 amino acids. Per germline, CDR1 SGHRS and CDR2 YFSETQ. CDR3 coding DNA: TGCGCCAGCAGTGAGACAGGGTCGGAGTCTCGGTACTTC. Translating it yields CASSETGSESRYF.

This clonotype came up many times. This chain links TRBV7-8 with TRBJ1-2; D gene uncertain. The CDR3 contains 14 residues. Trimming shortened V by 0 bases and J by 0 bases, and 5 bases separated the two germline ends. In germline, CDR1 is SGHVS, CDR2 FQNEAQ. The CDR3 DNA reads TGTGCCAGCAGCTTAGCGGAAACTAACTATGGCTACACCTTC. Encoded protein: CASSLAETNYGYTF.

Ten or more counts support this clonotype. This chain joins TRBV20-1 and TRBJ2-1; 11 nucleotides line up with TRBD1. J lost 7 bases, V lost 3 bases, and 2 bases had no gene match. The V gene's germline CDR1 is DFQATT and CDR2 SNEGSKA (reference sequence). The CDR3 is 13 amino acids. This chain's CDR3 is CSARGQGGNEQFF. The CDR3, as DNA: TGCAGTGCTAGGGGACAGGGGGGGAATGAGCAGTTCTTC.

This clonotype was observed at least ten times. The rearrangement joins TRBV20-1 to TRBJ2-7; 7 bases map to TRBD1. CDR1 is DFQATT, CDR2 SNEGSKA, per germline (reference sequence). This CDR3 comprises 13 residues. Unmatched junction bases numbered 5, after V lost 6 bases and J lost 0 bases. The CDR3 region has the DNA TGCAGTGCCGGACAGGCGATCTCCTACGAGCAGTACTTC. Its translation is CSAGQAISYEQYF.

In its sample, this clonotype was seen many times. This chain uses TRBV20-1 with TRBJ2-1; TRBD2 aligns across 8 bases. V was pared by 0 bases and J by 7 bases, with 8 bases of the junction left unmatched. Germline V lookup: CDR1 DFQATT, CDR2 SNEGSKA (reference sequence). The CDR3 has 15 residues. The CDR3 region has the DNA TGCAGTGCTAGAGAGATGACTAGCGACTGGAATGAGCAGTTCTTC. This codes for CSAREMTSDWNEQFF.

This clonotype has at least ten counts. The V call is TRBV29-1, the J call TRBJ1-1; no firm D call. Germline V CDR1 and CDR2: SQVTM, ANQGSEA. CDR3 length: 13 amino acids. V lost 2 bases, J lost 4 bases, and 11 bases lay in between. The CDR3, as DNA: TGCAGCGTTGAAATGGGTCCCGGCACTGAAGCTTTCTTT. Amino acid sequence: CSVEMGPGTEAFF.

The J gene is TRBJ2-7, the V gene TRBV28, with a tentative D call TRBD1 (6 bases). In germline, CDR1 is MDHEN, CDR2 SYDVKM. The CDR3 runs 15 residues. With 5 bases removed from V and 7 bases from J, the gap between germline ends came to 21 bases. This CDR3 reads CASSQVGDTIWEQYF. The CDR3 nucleotides are TGTGCCAGCAGTCAAGTAGGGGACACCATTTGGGAGCAGTACTTC.

This clonotype was seen at least ten times. The genes are TRBV12-3 or TRBV12-4 and TRBJ1-1; TRBD1 aligns across 7 bases. V lost 3 bases, J lost 11 bases, and 6 bases stayed unmatched. The CDR3 runs to 12 residues. The chain's CDR3 is CASSFHTGAAFF. DNA of the CDR3: TGTGCCAGCAGTTTCCATACAGGGGCGGCTTTCTTT.

This clonotype was detected a few times. V is TRBV4-1 and J is TRBJ2-7; tentative D call: TRBD1 (5 bases). CDR1 is MGHRA and CDR2 is YSYEKL in the germline V gene. V was cut by 1 base and J by 2 bases, with 12 bases left in between. This CDR3 comprises 15 residues. This chain's CDR3 is CASSQAQGETYEQYF. The CDR3, as DNA: TGCGCCAGCAGCCAAGCCCAGGGCGAGACCTACGAGCAGTACTTC.

Ten or more counts support this clonotype. The gene calls are TRBV27 and TRBJ2-3; D is perhaps TRBD1 or TRBD2 (5 bases each). Germline V gene sequence: CDR1 MNHEY, CDR2 SMNVEV (reference sequence). The CDR3 consists of 17 residues. V lost 2 bases, J lost 4 bases, and 19 bases lay in between. CDR3 residues: CASSLRGRTDDADTQYF. The CDR3 DNA is TGTGCCAGCAGTTTACGGGGACGCACAGATGACGCAGATACGCAGTATTTT.

This clonotype was seen ten or more times. This sequence joins TRBV12-3 or TRBV12-4 and TRBJ2-3; possibly TRBD1 or TRBD2 for D (6 bases each). This CDR3 contains 15 residues. Trimming cost V 5 bases and J 0 bases, with 12 bases left between them. CDR3 sequence: CASSGRGPSTDTQYF. CDR3 DNA: TGTGCCAGCAGTGGCCGGGGGCCTAGCACAGATACGCAGTATTTT.

This clonotype occurred many times. This chain links TRBV7-9 with TRBJ1-2; no clear D. Trimming pared 2 bases from V and 7 bases from J, leaving 17 bases between. The CDR3 has 15 amino acids. Germline-derived CDR1 and CDR2 are SEHNR and FQNEAQ (reference sequence). CDR3 DNA sequence: TGTGCCAGCAGCTTACGTCGGGCTGAGGCTTCTGGCTACACCTTC. As protein: CASSLRRAEASGYTF. Using reference TRBV7-9 and TRBJ1-2 for the parts outside the CDR3, the full variable domain is DTGVSQNPRHKITKRGQNVTFRCDPISEHNRLYWYRQTLGQGPEFLTYFQNEAQLEKSRLLSDRFSAERPKGSFSTLEIQRTEQGDSAMYLCASSLRRAEASGYTFGSGTRLTVV.

This clonotype was counted ten times or more. The chain couples TRBV5-1 to TRBJ1-2, with 8 bases that match TRBD1. Germline CDR1 is SGHRS and CDR2 is YFSETQ. This CDR3 has 13 residues. With V trimmed by 4 bases and J by 4 bases, 3 bases remained unmatched. CDR3 residues: CASSPDRAYGYTF. In DNA form, the CDR3 reads TGCGCCAGCAGCCCGGACAGGGCCTATGGCTACACCTTC.

This clonotype showed up many times. This sequence joins TRBV9 and TRBJ1-5, with a tentative D call TRBD1 (6 bases). Germline CDR1 reads SGDLS; CDR2 reads YYNGEE. This CDR3 spans 14 amino acids. V gave up 3 bases and J gave up 4 bases, with 11 bases separating them. The CDR3 region has the DNA TGTGCCAGCAGCGCGACAGGTAGAAATCAGCCCCAGCATTTT. Its protein product is CASSATGRNQPQHF. Full variable domain (rest looked up from reference TRBV9 and TRBJ1-5): DSGVTQTPKHLITATGQRVTLRCSPRSGDLSVYWYQQSLDQGLQFLIQYYNGEERAKGNILERFSAQQFPDLHSELNLSSLELGDSALYFCASSATGRNQPQHFGDGTRLSIL.

This clonotype has at least ten counts. The rearrangement links TRBV7-8 to TRBJ2-1; no firm D call. V lost 4 bases to trimming and J lost 6 bases, with 4 bases between them. CDR1 SGHVS and CDR2 FQNEAQ come from the germline V gene. This CDR3 comprises 11 residues. The CDR3 spells CASSSGNEQFF. As DNA, the CDR3 is TGTGCCAGCAGCTCCGGCAATGAGCAGTTCTTC.

There are many counts of this clonotype. V usage is TRBV7-9 and J usage is TRBJ2-3; 8 nucleotides match TRBD2. The CDR3 covers 17 residues. Germline V lookup: CDR1 SEHNR, CDR2 FQNEAQ (reference sequence). The ends lost 4 bases at V and 0 bases at J; junction bases unmatched: 9. Here the CDR3 reads CASSSPSGGRSTDTQYF. The CDR3 DNA reads as TGTGCCAGCAGCTCCCCGAGCGGGGGCCGTAGCACAGATACGCAGTATTTT.

This clonotype was detected many times. The chain joins TRBV29-1 to TRBJ2-1; D is uncertain. This CDR3 has 15 residues. CDR1 and CDR2 from the germline V gene are SQVTM and ANQGSEA. With 7 bases removed from V and 3 bases from J, the gap between germline ends came to 19 bases. The CDR3 DNA follows: TGCAGCGCTATCGGTTTCATGATGGTCTACAATGAGCAGTTCTTC. Protein product: CSAIGFMMVYNEQFF.